This T cell receptor (beta chain) was found in a study of blood T cell repertoires in COVID-19 (dated by TCRdb to the early 2020s). Background for the entire study: Samples from collaborators originated in the United States, Italy and Spain and spanned both the acute and convalescent phases of COVID-19. The samples were drawn from the first 160 participants of the ongoing ImmuneRACE study and from 1,254 subjects provided by 6 global collaborators. Where HLA class I and class II types were available, the types were taken from metadata supplied by the sample provider, not from assay-based typing. The repertoires were released in a freely available public database meant as a resource for research on the immune response to SARS-CoV-2. The dataset comprised deeply sampled blood TCRbeta repertoires from subjects exposed to, actively infected with, or recovered from COVID-19. The prospective study material was composed of cDNA or gDNA derived from T cells, B-cell-depleted T cells, or PBMCs. Sample metadata almost always included a de-identified subject ID, COVID-19 status, age in years and sex.

A distance of 8 bases separates the germline ends of V and J, which lose 2 bases and 4 bases respectively. CDR1 and CDR2 (SNHLY, FYNNEI) derive from the germline V gene. The CDR3 spans 13 residues, from the cysteine through the phenylalanine. The entry retains the CDR3 DNA only, 39 bases that are in frame from base 1. Results the study describes overall, beyond this receptor: Clinical and demographic metadata were provided uncurated, with the amount varying by source and participant.

Collaborating institutions collected whole blood in K2EDTA tubes following their own protocols. Collaborator samples were shipped for TCRbeta analysis as frozen whole blood, isolated PBMCs, or DNA extracted from either sample type. TCRbeta CDR3 regions were amplified from genomic DNA using the immunoSEQ Assay, a bias-controlled multiplex PCR. As for the original processing: The number of nucleated cells in each sample was estimated from the amplification of reference gene primers within the assay. To quantify the absolute abundance of each unique TCRbeta CDR3 rearrangement, sequence reads were collapsed and filtered. For each sample, productive Simpson clonality was calculated as the square root of Simpson's diversity index across productive rearrangements. TCRdb provides this immuneACCESS table in a form limited to in-frame rearrangements. Some clones are lacking; in checked studies, under half of them reflect an unresolved V gene, and why the rest are absent is not known. Clone size and the V and J calls come from that table; the DNA yielded D and trimming. This sample holds about 68,000 clones; 85% were observed only once. Of the sample, roughly 24% is held by the ten largest clones.

Worth noting for this clone: No cognate antigen has been identified for it. No much larger clone is present one base from it, and per-base qualities are unavailable.

The sequence joins TRBV2 to TRBJ1-2, with a weak D call of TRBD1 (6 bases match). The sequencing input was peripheral blood. This TCR derives from a man aged 45-60 years with acute or convalescent COVID-19. The nucleotides are TGTGCCAGCAGTGAACAGGGGAGCTATGGCTACACCTTC. This codes for CASSEQGSYGYTF. Extended through the reference TRBV2 and TRBJ1-2 proteins, this CDR3 yields the full variable domain: EPEVTQTPSHQVTQMGQEVILRCVPISNHLYFYWYRQILGQKVEFLVSFYNNEISEKSEIFDDQFSVERPDGSNFTLKIRSTKLEDSAMYFCASSEQGSYGYTFGSGTRLTVV.